The rows below give T cell receptor beta chains drawn from one sample of a study of technical replicates of blood from a few donors. The method was immunoSEQ multiplex PCR; TCRdb's version includes in-frame clones alone and lacks a portion of them. The sample carries roughly 59,000 clones, around 86% recorded once. The material sequenced was PBMCs. The receptors were gathered from a human donor in good health. Some clones in this sample may be carry-over from other donors' samples. Each CDR3 is given with its conserved first and last residue. A D gene is named only where the DNA matches it firmly. Clone size appears in some rows only: once, few, many, or a class for an expanded clone.

clone_size: -
d_call: TRBD2
v_call: TRBV4-3
j_call: TRBJ2-3
cdr3_aa: CASSREGQTDTQYF
cdr3_nt: TGCGCCAGCAGTCGGGAGGGCCAGACAGATACGCAGTATTTT

clone_size: -
d_call: -
v_call: TRBV6-5
j_call: TRBJ2-1
cdr3_aa: CATQKRAGNNEQFF
cdr3_nt: TGTGCCACCCAAAAACGGGCCGGGAACAATGAGCAGTTCTTC

clone_size: -
d_call: TRBD2
v_call: TRBV5-1
j_call: TRBJ2-1
cdr3_aa: CASSSSGAYNEQFF
cdr3_nt: TGCGCCAGCAGTTCTAGCGGGGCCTACAATGAGCAGTTCTTC

clone_size: -
d_call: -
v_call: TRBV7-9
j_call: TRBJ1-2
cdr3_aa: CASSPSGRRAGYTF
cdr3_nt: TGTGCCAGCAGCCCCTCAGGGAGGAGGGCTGGCTACACCTTC

clone_size: -
d_call: -
v_call: TRBV7-2
j_call: TRBJ2-1
cdr3_aa: CASSLELGPRGQFF
cdr3_nt: TGTGCCAGCAGCTTAGAGCTAGGGCCCAGGGGGCAGTTCTTC

clone_size: -
d_call: TRBD1
v_call: TRBV7-9
j_call: TRBJ2-1
cdr3_aa: CASSLDRSSDEQFF
cdr3_nt: TGTGCCAGCAGCTTGGACAGGTCGTCGGATGAGCAGTTCTTC

clone_size: -
d_call: TRBD2
v_call: TRBV18
j_call: TRBJ2-1
cdr3_aa: CASSLGLAGSTLPGEQFF
cdr3_nt: TGTGCCAGCTCACTAGGACTAGCGGGGTCAACTTTACCCGGAGAGCAGTTCTTC

clone_size: -
d_call: TRBD1
v_call: TRBV30
j_call: TRBJ1-2
cdr3_aa: CAWYRTGDYGYTF
cdr3_nt: TGTGCCTGGTACCGGACAGGGGACTATGGCTACACCTTC

clone_size: -
d_call: TRBD1
v_call: TRBV7-2
j_call: TRBJ1-1
cdr3_aa: CASRALGTGLGTEAFF
cdr3_nt: TGTGCCAGCAGGGCTCTAGGGACAGGGCTTGGGACTGAAGCTTTCTTT

clone_size: -
d_call: TRBD1
v_call: TRBV6-1
j_call: TRBJ2-7
cdr3_aa: CASTLAGQGADEQYF
cdr3_nt: TGTGCCAGCACTCTAGCAGGACAGGGGGCTGACGAGCAGTACTTC

clone_size: -
d_call: TRBD1
v_call: TRBV28
j_call: TRBJ1-2
cdr3_aa: CASSSSRDRGVYGYTF
cdr3_nt: TGTGCCAGCAGTTCAAGCCGGGACAGGGGGGTCTATGGCTACACCTTC

clone_size: -
d_call: -
v_call: TRBV7-9
j_call: TRBJ2-3
cdr3_aa: CASSLTGRTDTQYF
cdr3_nt: TGTGCCAGCAGCTTAACAGGTCGCACAGATACGCAGTATTTT

clone_size: -
d_call: -
v_call: TRBV7-2
j_call: TRBJ2-5
cdr3_aa: CASSRSLVETQYF
cdr3_nt: TGTGCCAGCAGCCGCTCACTCGTGGAGACCCAGTACTTC

clone_size: -
d_call: -
v_call: TRBV6-4
j_call: TRBJ1-5
cdr3_aa: CASSDSGGPQHF
cdr3_nt: TGTGCCAGCAGTGACTCTGGCGGGCCCCAGCATTTT

clone_size: -
d_call: TRBD1
v_call: TRBV5-4
j_call: TRBJ2-5
cdr3_aa: CATRTGTEETQYF
cdr3_nt: TGTGCCACCCGGACAGGGACGGAGGAGACCCAGTACTTC

clone_size: -
d_call: TRBD1
v_call: TRBV5-1
j_call: TRBJ2-2
cdr3_aa: CASSYPGQGARNTGELFF
cdr3_nt: TGCGCCAGCAGCTATCCGGGACAGGGGGCGAGGAACACCGGGGAGCTGTTTTTT

clone_size: few
d_call: TRBD1
v_call: TRBV6-5
j_call: TRBJ2-7
cdr3_aa: CASSPGTGGTYEQYF
cdr3_nt: TGTGCCAGCAGTCCCGGGACAGGGGGGACCTACGAGCAGTACTTC

clone_size: -
d_call: -
v_call: TRBV7-2
j_call: TRBJ2-2
cdr3_aa: CASSRETGELFF
cdr3_nt: TGTGCCAGCAGCAGGGAGACCGGGGAGCTGTTTTTT

clone_size: once
d_call: TRBD2
v_call: TRBV6-6
j_call: TRBJ2-5
cdr3_aa: CASTASGGSEETQYF
cdr3_nt: TGTGCCAGCACGGCTAGCGGGGGTTCAGAAGAGACCCAGTACTTC

clone_size: once
d_call: -
v_call: TRBV4-1
j_call: TRBJ2-6
cdr3_aa: CASSQAVDWSGANVLTF
cdr3_nt: TGCGCCAGCAGCCAAGCGGTCGACTGGTCTGGGGCCAACGTCCTGACTTTC

clone_size: -
d_call: -
v_call: TRBV5-1
j_call: TRBJ1-1
cdr3_aa: CASSLRSKNTEAFF
cdr3_nt: TGCGCCAGCTCCCTCAGATCGAAGAACACTGAAGCTTTCTTT

clone_size: -
d_call: -
v_call: TRBV2
j_call: TRBJ1-5
cdr3_aa: CASRGGGNQPQHF
cdr3_nt: TGTGCCAGCAGGGGGGGTGGCAATCAGCCCCAGCATTTT

clone_size: -
d_call: -
v_call: TRBV5-8
j_call: TRBJ1-5
cdr3_aa: CASSRRGGAPGNQPQHF
cdr3_nt: TGTGCCAGCAGCCGGCGGGGGGGCGCCCCGGGCAATCAGCCCCAGCATTTT

clone_size: -
d_call: TRBD2
v_call: TRBV7-2
j_call: TRBJ2-5
cdr3_aa: CASSPRGGVQETQYF
cdr3_nt: TGTGCCAGCAGCCCTCGGGGGGGAGTCCAAGAGACCCAGTACTTC

clone_size: -
d_call: -
v_call: TRBV27
j_call: TRBJ2-7
cdr3_aa: CASNPLGSYEQYF
cdr3_nt: TGTGCCAGCAACCCCCTCGGGTCCTACGAGCAGTACTTC

clone_size: -
d_call: -
v_call: TRBV29-1
j_call: TRBJ1-1
cdr3_aa: CSVAGLGFGPNEAFF
cdr3_nt: TGCAGCGTTGCGGGGTTGGGGTTCGGGCCTAATGAAGCTTTCTTT

clone_size: -
d_call: TRBD1
v_call: TRBV13
j_call: TRBJ2-5
cdr3_aa: CASSPRDRAETQYF
cdr3_nt: TGTGCCAGCAGCCCCCGGGACAGGGCAGAGACCCAGTACTTC

clone_size: -
d_call: -
v_call: TRBV5-6
j_call: TRBJ2-3
cdr3_aa: CASSLQAPDTQYF
cdr3_nt: TGTGCCAGCAGCTTACAGGCCCCAGATACGCAGTATTTT

clone_size: -
d_call: TRBD1
v_call: TRBV29-1
j_call: TRBJ2-7
cdr3_aa: CSVGGTGGFGEQYF
cdr3_nt: TGCAGCGTTGGTGGTACAGGGGGGTTTGGCGAGCAGTACTTC

clone_size: -
d_call: TRBD1
v_call: TRBV25-1
j_call: TRBJ2-1
cdr3_aa: CASSRDRGIGEQFF
cdr3_nt: TGTGCCAGTTCCCGGGACAGGGGGATAGGTGAGCAGTTCTTC

clone_size: few
d_call: TRBD2
v_call: TRBV2
j_call: TRBJ2-7
cdr3_aa: CATGGSDQLFYEQYF
cdr3_nt: TGTGCCACCGGGGGGTCCGACCAACTTTTCTACGAGCAGTACTTC

clone_size: -
d_call: -
v_call: TRBV29-1
j_call: TRBJ2-7
cdr3_aa: CSVMDSLSYEQYF
cdr3_nt: TGCAGCGTGATGGACAGCCTGTCCTACGAGCAGTACTTC

clone_size: -
d_call: -
v_call: TRBV30
j_call: TRBJ1-2
cdr3_aa: CAWSVEINYGYTF
cdr3_nt: TGTGCCTGGAGTGTAGAGATCAACTATGGCTACACCTTC

clone_size: -
d_call: -
v_call: TRBV11-2
j_call: TRBJ2-7
cdr3_aa: CASGPGLDEQYF
cdr3_nt: TGTGCCAGCGGGCCAGGGCTGGACGAGCAGTACTTC

clone_size: -
d_call: TRBD1
v_call: TRBV28
j_call: TRBJ2-3
cdr3_aa: CASSPPKGTGGQDTQYF
cdr3_nt: TGTGCCAGCAGTCCCCCAAAGGGGACAGGGGGCCAAGATACGCAGTATTTT

clone_size: few
d_call: -
v_call: TRBV7-8
j_call: TRBJ1-5
cdr3_aa: CASSLSRARNQPQHF
cdr3_nt: TGTGCCAGCAGCTTAAGCAGGGCCCGCAATCAGCCCCAGCATTTT

clone_size: -
d_call: -
v_call: TRBV7-9
j_call: TRBJ2-1
cdr3_aa: CASSLAGQPNNEQFF
cdr3_nt: TGTGCCAGCAGCTTAGCGGGACAACCGAACAATGAGCAGTTCTTC

clone_size: -
d_call: -
v_call: TRBV5-1
j_call: TRBJ1-1
cdr3_aa: CASSLEGGVTEAFF
cdr3_nt: TGCGCCAGCAGCTTGGAAGGGGGAGTCACTGAAGCTTTCTTT

clone_size: few
d_call: -
v_call: TRBV5-4
j_call: TRBJ1-1
cdr3_aa: CASSMGGANTEAFF
cdr3_nt: TGTGCCAGCTCTATGGGGGGAGCGAACACTGAAGCTTTCTTT

clone_size: -
d_call: TRBD1
v_call: TRBV4-3
j_call: TRBJ2-1
cdr3_aa: CASSLLRDSSYNEQFF
cdr3_nt: TGCGCCAGCAGTTTACTACGGGACAGCTCCTACAATGAGCAGTTCTTC

clone_size: -
d_call: TRBD1
v_call: TRBV29-1
j_call: TRBJ2-7
cdr3_aa: CSVGAQGWIGARYEQYF
cdr3_nt: TGCAGCGTTGGGGCACAGGGGTGGATTGGAGCACGCTACGAGCAGTACTTC

clone_size: -
d_call: -
v_call: TRBV19
j_call: TRBJ2-3
cdr3_aa: CASRVAAADTQYF
cdr3_nt: TGTGCCAGTAGAGTAGCGGCCGCAGATACGCAGTATTTT

clone_size: -
d_call: TRBD2
v_call: TRBV6-5
j_call: TRBJ2-7
cdr3_aa: CAHSQLANYEQYF
cdr3_nt: TGTGCCCACTCCCAACTAGCGAACTACGAGCAGTACTTC

clone_size: -
d_call: -
v_call: TRBV11-2
j_call: TRBJ2-3
cdr3_aa: CASSPPSTDTQYF
cdr3_nt: TGTGCCAGCAGCCCCCCTAGCACAGATACGCAGTATTTT

clone_size: -
d_call: TRBD1
v_call: TRBV27
j_call: TRBJ2-7
cdr3_aa: CASNPLDRAYEQYF
cdr3_nt: TGTGCCAGCAACCCATTGGACAGGGCCTACGAGCAGTACTTC

clone_size: -
d_call: -
v_call: TRBV19
j_call: TRBJ2-7
cdr3_aa: CASSIYGTNSYEQYF
cdr3_nt: TGTGCCAGTAGTATTTATGGGACAAATTCCTACGAGCAGTACTTC

clone_size: -
d_call: -
v_call: TRBV6-5
j_call: TRBJ2-7
cdr3_aa: CASSYSTQGFSEQYF
cdr3_nt: TGTGCCAGCAGTTACTCGACCCAGGGTTTTAGCGAGCAGTACTTC